This T cell receptor (beta chain) was sequenced during a study of blood T cell repertoires in COVID-19. Using immunoSEQ multiplex PCR, the repertoire was profiled, and TCRdb retains in-frame clones only, with some absent. The table shows approximately 260,000 clones, with around 83% occurring only once. The V gene's germline CDR1 is MNHEY and CDR2 SVGAGI. The CDR3 loop spans 14 amino acids. V lost 8 bases and J lost 4, with 17 bases in between. This chain links TRBV6-5 with TRBJ2-5; tentatively, D is TRBD1 (5 bases). The sequencing input was peripheral blood. This sequence originates from a woman aged 60-75 years with active or convalescent COVID-19. CDR3: CASSAGIVGETQYF. As DNA, the CDR3 is TGTGCCAGCTCTGCAGGGATTGTGGGAGAGACCCAGTACTTC.